What follows is one TCR beta chain and its context. Its target is unknown. This sample stems from a study of blood T cells in healthy people across ages. Study-level points and caveats: Greater diversity and more naive CD4+ cells were seen in long-lived donors than in aged donors.

Germline values: CDR1 SGHDN, CDR2 FVKESK. The CDR3 runs to 16 residues. The ends lost 5 bases at V and 8 bases at J; junction bases unmatched: 10. Alongside a J-beta primer mix, a sample-barcoded 5' primer served in a second PCR lasting about 7 to 12 cycles. Each of the cDNA molecules was tagged by a template-switch adaptor with 12 random nucleotides. Each sample provided no less than 2.5 million CDR3-containing paired-end reads. TCRdb passed the 5' RACE reads through MiXCR, listing each CDR3 protein once. Among more than 1 million distinct CDR3 sequences listed, 45% were seen once. The rearrangement links TRBV14 to TRBJ2-1, with TRBD2 matching 12 bases. This sequence originates from an older woman in good health. What was sequenced was blood. This CDR3 is CASSAQTSGRLYEQFF. Written as DNA, the CDR3 is TGTGCCAGCAGCGCGCAGACTAGCGGGAGACTCTATGAGCAGTTCTTC.